This note documents a single T cell receptor beta chain sequence. Original handling: Reference gene primers were amplified, and this amplification served to estimate nucleated cell counts. Profiling relied on immunoSEQ multiplex PCR, and the TCRdb table lists in-frame clones only, not all of them. For V, J and clone size, that table is used; D and trimming come from the DNA. This table has nearly 250,000 clones, around four fifths appearing once. Looked up from germline, CDR1 is LGHNA and CDR2 is YNFKEQ. The germline V and J ends were trimmed by 3 bases and 9 bases, with 12 bases remaining between them. The CDR3 consists of 13 residues. This entry is derived from a study of blood T cell repertoires in COVID-19.

The sequence came from a woman older than 75 with acute or convalescent COVID-19. Source material: peripheral blood. The chain joins TRBV4-2 to TRBJ1-3; no reliable D call. The CDR3 sequence is CASSQTGAGTIYF. The CDR3 DNA is TGTGCCAGCAGCCAGACGGGTGCGGGCACCATATATTTT.